This T cell receptor beta chain is from a study of CD8 T cells in ankylosing spondylitis. Broader study findings: Researchers report that disease-linked clones proved CD8+ and relatively rare in peripheral blood. Some of these motif variants have turned up before, in reports on reactive arthritis synovial fluid and blood. A TCR beta motif of fewer than ten highly homologous variants seemed to mark ankylosing spondylitis blood. Matched ankylosing spondylitis synovial fluid reportedly showed significant enrichment of disease-linked clones.

This clonotype was picked up a small number of times. Its antigen is unknown. Making the TCR beta libraries involved quantitative 5'-RACE with molecular barcodes. From the 5' RACE reads, TCRdb called clonotypes with MiXCR, one entry per CDR3 protein. Of hundreds of thousands of distinct CDR3 sequences listed, approximately 12% are singletons. What was sequenced was blood, either unsorted or a sorted T cell fraction (not recorded which). The TCR originated in a male donor with ankylosing spondylitis.

CDR3 DNA: TGTGCCACCAGCAGAGATTCCGGAGGGGACGAGCAGTACTTC. Protein product: CATSRDSGGDEQYF. This sequence joins TRBV15 and TRBJ2-7, with D perhaps TRBD2 (6 bases). The CDR3 has 14 residues. Germline V gene data show CDR1 as LNHNV and CDR2 as YYDKDF (reference sequence). Trimming left V 0 bases short and J 5 bases short, with 11 bases between.